This TCR beta chain was observed in a study of blood T cell repertoires in COVID-19. CDR1 is SGDLS and CDR2 is YYNGEE in the germline V gene. The CDR3 runs 17 residues. The J segment lost 5 bases and the V segment lost 0 bases, leaving 14 bases of the junction unmatched. As originally analysed: It was from reference gene primer amplification that nucleated cell counts were estimated. The data were produced by immunoSEQ multiplex PCR, yet TCRdb's version contains in-frame clones alone and is incomplete. The D gene and trimming were derived from the DNA, and the V and J assignments and clone size from that table. The repertoire has around 70,000 clones, over 80% of them found once; the top ten carry 1.8%.

Sequenced material: peripheral blood. The clonotype comes from a woman aged 60-70 years with acute or convalescent COVID-19. This chain uses TRBV9 with TRBJ2-7; 7 bases are a match to TRBD2. CDR3 loop: CASSVGPGTTRSDEQYF. Written as DNA, the CDR3 is TGTGCCAGCAGCGTAGGGCCAGGGACTACTAGGTCCGACGAGCAGTACTTC.